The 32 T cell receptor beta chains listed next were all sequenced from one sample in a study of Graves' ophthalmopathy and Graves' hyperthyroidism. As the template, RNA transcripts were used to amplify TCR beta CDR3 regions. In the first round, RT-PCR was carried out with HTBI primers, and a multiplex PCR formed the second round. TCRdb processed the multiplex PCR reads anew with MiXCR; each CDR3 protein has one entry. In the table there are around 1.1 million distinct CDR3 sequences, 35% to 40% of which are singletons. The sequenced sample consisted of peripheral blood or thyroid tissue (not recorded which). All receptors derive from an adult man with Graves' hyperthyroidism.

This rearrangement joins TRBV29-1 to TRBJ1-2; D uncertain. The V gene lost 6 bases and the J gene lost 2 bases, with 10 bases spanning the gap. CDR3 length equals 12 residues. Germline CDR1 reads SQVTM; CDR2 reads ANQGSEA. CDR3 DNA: TGCAGCGTCTTGGACGGGAACTATGGCTACACCTTC. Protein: CSVLDGNYGYTF.

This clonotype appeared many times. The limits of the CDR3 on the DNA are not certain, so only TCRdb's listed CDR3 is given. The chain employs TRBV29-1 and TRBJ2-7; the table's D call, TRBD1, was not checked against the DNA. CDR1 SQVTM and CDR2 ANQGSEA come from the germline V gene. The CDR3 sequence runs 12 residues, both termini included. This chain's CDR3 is CSVEVGQGARYF.

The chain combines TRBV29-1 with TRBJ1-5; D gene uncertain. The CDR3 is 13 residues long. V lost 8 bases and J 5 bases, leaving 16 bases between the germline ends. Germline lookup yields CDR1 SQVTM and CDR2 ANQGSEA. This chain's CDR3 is CSSLNSVHQPQHF. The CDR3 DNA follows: TGCAGCAGCCTCAACAGTGTTCATCAGCCCCAGCATTTT.

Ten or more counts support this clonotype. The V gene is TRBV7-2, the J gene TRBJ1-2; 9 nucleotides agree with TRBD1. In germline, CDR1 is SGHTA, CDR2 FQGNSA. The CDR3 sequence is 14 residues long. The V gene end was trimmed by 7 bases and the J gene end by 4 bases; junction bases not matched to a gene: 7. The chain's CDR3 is CASTAGDRVYGYTF. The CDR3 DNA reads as TGTGCCAGCACCGCCGGGGACAGGGTCTATGGCTACACCTTC.

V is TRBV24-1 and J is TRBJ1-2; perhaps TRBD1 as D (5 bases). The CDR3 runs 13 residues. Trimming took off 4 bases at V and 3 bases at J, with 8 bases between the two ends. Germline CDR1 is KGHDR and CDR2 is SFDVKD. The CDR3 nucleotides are TGTGCCACCAGTGAAAAGGGGCACTATGGCTACACCTTC. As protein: CATSEKGHYGYTF.

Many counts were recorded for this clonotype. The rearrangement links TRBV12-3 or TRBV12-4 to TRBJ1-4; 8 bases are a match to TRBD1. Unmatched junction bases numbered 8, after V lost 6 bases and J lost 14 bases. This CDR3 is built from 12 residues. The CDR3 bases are TGTGCCAGCAGCAGGGACAGGATGGGGCTGTTTTTT. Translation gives CASSRDRMGLFF.

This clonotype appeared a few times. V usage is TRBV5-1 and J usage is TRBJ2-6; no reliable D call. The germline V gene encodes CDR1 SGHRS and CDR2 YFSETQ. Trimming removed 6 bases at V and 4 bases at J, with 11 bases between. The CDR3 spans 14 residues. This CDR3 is CASTDNPGANVLTF. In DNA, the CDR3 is TGCGCCAGCACCGACAACCCAGGGGCCAACGTCCTGACTTTC.

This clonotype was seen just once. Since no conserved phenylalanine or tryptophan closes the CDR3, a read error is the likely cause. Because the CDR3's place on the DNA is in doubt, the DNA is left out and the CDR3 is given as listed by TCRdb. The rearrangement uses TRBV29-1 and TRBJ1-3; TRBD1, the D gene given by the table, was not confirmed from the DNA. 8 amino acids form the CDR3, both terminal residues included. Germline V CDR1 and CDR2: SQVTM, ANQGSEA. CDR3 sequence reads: CSVIYRGA.

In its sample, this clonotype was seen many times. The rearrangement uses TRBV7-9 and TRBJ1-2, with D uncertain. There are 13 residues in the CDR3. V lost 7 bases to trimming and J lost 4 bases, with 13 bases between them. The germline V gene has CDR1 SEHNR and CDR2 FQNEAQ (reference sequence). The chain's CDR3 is CASTPEAGYGYTF. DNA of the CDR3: TGTGCCAGCACCCCGGAGGCTGGCTATGGCTACACCTTC.

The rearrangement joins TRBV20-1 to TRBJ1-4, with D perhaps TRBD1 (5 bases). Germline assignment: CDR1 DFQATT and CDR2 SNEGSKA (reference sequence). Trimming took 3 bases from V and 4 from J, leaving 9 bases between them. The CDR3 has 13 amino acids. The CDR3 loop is CSASSGFNEKLFF. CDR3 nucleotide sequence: TGCAGTGCTAGTTCAGGGTTTAATGAAAAACTGTTTTTT.

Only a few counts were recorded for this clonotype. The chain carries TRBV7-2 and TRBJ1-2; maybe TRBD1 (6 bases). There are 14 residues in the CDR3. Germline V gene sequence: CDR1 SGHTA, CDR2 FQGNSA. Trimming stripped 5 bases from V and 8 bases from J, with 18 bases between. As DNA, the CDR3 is TGTGCCAGCAGCCCAAGGCAGGGGAGGGACGGCTACACCTTC. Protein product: CASSPRQGRDGYTF.

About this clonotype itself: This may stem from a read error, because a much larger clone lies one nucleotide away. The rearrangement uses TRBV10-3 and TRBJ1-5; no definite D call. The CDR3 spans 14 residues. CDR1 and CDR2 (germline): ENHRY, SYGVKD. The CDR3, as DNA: TGTGCCAGCAGTTCATCAGTTAGCAATCAGCCCCAGCATTTT. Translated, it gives CASSSSVSNQPQHF.

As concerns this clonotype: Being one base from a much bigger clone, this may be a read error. CDR3 sequence: CASGGTATNEKLFF. The CDR3 DNA is TGCGCCAGCGGGGGGACAGCAACTAATGAAAAACTGTTTTTT. The rearrangement joins TRBV5-1 to TRBJ1-4; 7 nucleotides agree with TRBD1. With V trimmed by 7 bases and J by 0 bases, 3 bases remained unmatched. There are 14 residues in the CDR3. In germline, CDR1 is SGHRS, CDR2 YFSETQ.

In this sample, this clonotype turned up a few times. This CDR3 is CASSLCPHVSSYEQYF. The CDR3, as DNA: TGTGCCAGCAGCTTATGCCCCCATGTAAGCTCCTACGAGCAGTACTTC. The chain is built from TRBV7-2 and TRBJ2-7; D not resolved. The germline V gene encodes CDR1 SGHTA and CDR2 FQGNSA. Trimming removed 2 bases at V and 0 bases at J, with 14 bases between. CDR3 length equals 16 residues.

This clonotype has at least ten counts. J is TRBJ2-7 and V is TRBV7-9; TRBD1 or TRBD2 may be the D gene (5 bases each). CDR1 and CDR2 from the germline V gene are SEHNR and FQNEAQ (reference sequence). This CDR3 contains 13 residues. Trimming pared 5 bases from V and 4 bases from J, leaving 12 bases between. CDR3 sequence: CASSPPGRYEQYF. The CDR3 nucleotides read TGTGCCAGCAGCCCTCCGGGACGGTACGAGCAGTACTTC.

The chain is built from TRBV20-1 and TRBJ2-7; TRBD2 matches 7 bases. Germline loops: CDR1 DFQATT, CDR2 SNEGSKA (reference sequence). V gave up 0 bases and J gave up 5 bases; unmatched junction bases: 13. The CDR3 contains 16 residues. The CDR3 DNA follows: TGCAGTGCTAGAGATAGGGGCGGGAGCGAATTCCACGAGCAGTACTTC. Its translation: CSARDRGGSEFHEQYF.

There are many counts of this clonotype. The CDR3 coding sequence is TGCAGTGCTAGTGCTCGCTCAACTAATGAAAAACTGTTTTTT. It is translated as CSASARSTNEKLFF. The chain is built from TRBV20-1 and TRBJ1-4; D is unclear. Deletions cut 3 bases from V and 0 bases from J, with 8 bases between. Germline V gene sequence: CDR1 DFQATT, CDR2 SNEGSKA (reference sequence). The length of the CDR3 is 14 residues.

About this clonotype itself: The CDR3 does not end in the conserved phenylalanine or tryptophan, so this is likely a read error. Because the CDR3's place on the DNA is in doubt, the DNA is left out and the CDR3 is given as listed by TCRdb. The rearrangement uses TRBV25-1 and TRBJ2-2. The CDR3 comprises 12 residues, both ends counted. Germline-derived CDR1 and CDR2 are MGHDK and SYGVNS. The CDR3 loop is CASSESGQGAIY.

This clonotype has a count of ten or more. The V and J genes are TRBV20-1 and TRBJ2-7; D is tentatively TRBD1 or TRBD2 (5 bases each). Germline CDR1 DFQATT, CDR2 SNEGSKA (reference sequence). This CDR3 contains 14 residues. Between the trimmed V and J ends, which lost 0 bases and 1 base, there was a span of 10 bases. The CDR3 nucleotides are TGCAGTGCTAGAGAGGGGACGGAATCCTACGAGCAGTACTTC. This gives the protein CSAREGTESYEQYF.

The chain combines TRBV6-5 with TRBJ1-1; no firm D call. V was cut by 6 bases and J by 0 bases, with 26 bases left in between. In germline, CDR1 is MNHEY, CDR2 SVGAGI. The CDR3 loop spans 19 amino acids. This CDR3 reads CASSPVGLGRLHMNTEAFF. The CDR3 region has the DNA TGTGCCAGCAGCCCCGTGGGGTTAGGCAGGCTACACATGAACACTGAAGCTTTCTTT.

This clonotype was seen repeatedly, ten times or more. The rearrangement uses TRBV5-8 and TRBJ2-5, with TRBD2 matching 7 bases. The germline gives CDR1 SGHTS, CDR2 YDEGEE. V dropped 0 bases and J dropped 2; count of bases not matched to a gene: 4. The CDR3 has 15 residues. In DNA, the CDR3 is TGTGCCAGCAGCTTGGAGAGGGGAGGGCAAGAGACCCAGTACTTC. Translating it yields CASSLERGGQETQYF.

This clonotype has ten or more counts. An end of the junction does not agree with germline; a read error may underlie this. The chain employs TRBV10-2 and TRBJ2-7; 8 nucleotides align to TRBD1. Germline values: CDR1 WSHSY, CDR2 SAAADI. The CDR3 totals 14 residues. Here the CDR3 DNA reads TGTGCCAGCAGTGCAGGACAGGGTTACTACGAGCAGTACTTC. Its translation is CASSAGQGYYEQYF.

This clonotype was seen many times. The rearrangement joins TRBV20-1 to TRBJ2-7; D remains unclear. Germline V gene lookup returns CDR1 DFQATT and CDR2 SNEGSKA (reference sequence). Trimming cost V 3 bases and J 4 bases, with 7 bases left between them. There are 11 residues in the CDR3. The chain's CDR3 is CSASSTYEQYF. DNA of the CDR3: TGCAGTGCTAGTAGTACGTACGAGCAGTACTTC.

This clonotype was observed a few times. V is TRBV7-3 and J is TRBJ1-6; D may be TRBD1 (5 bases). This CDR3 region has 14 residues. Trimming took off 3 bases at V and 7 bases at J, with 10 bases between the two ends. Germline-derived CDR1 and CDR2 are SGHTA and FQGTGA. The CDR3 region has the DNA TGTGCCAGCAGCTTGGGACGGACCAATTCACCCCTCCACTTT. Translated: CASSLGRTNSPLHF.

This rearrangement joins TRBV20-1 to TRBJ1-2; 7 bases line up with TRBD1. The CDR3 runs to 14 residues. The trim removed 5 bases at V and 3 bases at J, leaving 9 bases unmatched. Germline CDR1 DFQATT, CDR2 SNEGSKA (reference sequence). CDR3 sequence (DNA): TGCAGTGCTGACAGGGTGGATGTACACTATGGCTACACCTTC. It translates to CSADRVDVHYGYTF.

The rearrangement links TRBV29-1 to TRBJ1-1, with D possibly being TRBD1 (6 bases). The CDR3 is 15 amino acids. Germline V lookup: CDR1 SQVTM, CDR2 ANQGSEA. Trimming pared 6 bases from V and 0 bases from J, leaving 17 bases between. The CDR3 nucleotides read TGCAGCGTACCCGGGGGCAGACCCCTGAACACTGAAGCTTTCTTT. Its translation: CSVPGGRPLNTEAFF.

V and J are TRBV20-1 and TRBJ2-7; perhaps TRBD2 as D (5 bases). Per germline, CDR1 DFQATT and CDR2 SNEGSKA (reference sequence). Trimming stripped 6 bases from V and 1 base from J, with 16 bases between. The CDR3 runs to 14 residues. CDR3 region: CSARGSPGSYEQYF. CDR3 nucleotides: TGCAGTGCCCGCGGGTCTCCAGGATCCTACGAGCAGTACTTC.

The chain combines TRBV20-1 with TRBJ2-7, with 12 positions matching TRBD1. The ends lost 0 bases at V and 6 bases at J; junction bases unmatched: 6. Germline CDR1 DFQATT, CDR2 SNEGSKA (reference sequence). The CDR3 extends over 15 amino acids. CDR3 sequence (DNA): TGCAGTGCTAGAGATTTCGGGACAGGGGGCGGCGAGCAGTACTTC. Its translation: CSARDFGTGGGEQYF.

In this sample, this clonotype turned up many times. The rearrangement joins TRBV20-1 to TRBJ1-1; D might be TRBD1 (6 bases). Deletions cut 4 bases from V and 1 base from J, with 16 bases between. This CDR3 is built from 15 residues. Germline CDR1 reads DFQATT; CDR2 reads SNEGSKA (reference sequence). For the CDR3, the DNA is TGCAGTGCTAAGCCCTTCAGGGGATCGAACACTGAAGCTTTCTTT. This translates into CSAKPFRGSNTEAFF.

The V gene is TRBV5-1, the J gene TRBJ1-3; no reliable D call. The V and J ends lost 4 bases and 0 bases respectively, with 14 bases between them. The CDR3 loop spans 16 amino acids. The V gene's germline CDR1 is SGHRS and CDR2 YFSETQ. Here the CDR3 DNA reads TGCGCCAGCAGCGGATCCATAGGGAGCTCTGGAAACACCATATATTTT. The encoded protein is CASSGSIGSSGNTIYF.

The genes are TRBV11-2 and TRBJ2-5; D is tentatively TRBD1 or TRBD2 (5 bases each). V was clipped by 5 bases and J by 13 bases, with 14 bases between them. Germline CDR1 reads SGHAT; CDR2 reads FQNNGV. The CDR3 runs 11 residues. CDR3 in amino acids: CASSRPGPLYF. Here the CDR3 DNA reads TGTGCCAGCAGCCGCCCGGGACCCCTGTACTTC.

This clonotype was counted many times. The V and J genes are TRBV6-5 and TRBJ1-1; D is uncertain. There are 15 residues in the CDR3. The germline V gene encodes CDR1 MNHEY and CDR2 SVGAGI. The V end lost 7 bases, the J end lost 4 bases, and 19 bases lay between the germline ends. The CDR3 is CASTNDNRVGTEAFF. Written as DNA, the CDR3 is TGTGCCAGCACCAACGACAATCGGGTAGGCACTGAAGCTTTCTTT.